Presented here are 20 T cell receptor beta chains from one specimen sequenced in a study of blood T cell repertoires in COVID-19. Here immunoSEQ multiplex PCR was the method, and the copy in TCRdb shows in-frame clones only, minus some. The sample has about 160,000 clones; approximately 90% are singletons. Specimen: peripheral blood. These receptor sequences come from a woman aged 55-75 years who had recovered from COVID-19.

This chain links TRBV10-1 with TRBJ1-3, with D tentatively TRBD1 (6 bases). This CDR3 is 15 amino acids long. CDR1 is WNHNN and CDR2 is SYGVQD in the germline V gene (reference sequence). The V gene lost 0 bases and the J gene lost 0 bases, with 6 bases spanning the gap. The CDR3 DNA follows: TGCGCCAGCAGTGAGTCAGGGGGCTCTGGAAACACCATATATTTT. The encoded protein is CASSESGGSGNTIYF.

This clone was counted a few times. This chain links TRBV27 with TRBJ2-1; TRBD2 agrees at 13 bases. Germline CDR1 reads MNHEY; CDR2 reads SMNVEV (reference sequence). This CDR3 region has 15 residues. V was clipped by 0 bases and J by 15 bases; unmatched bases: 8. The CDR3, as DNA: TGTGCCAGCAGTTTATCGGGACTAGCGGGGTTTAGAGTGTTCTTC. Its translation: CASSLSGLAGFRVFF.

This chain connects TRBV5-4 to TRBJ2-7, with 10 bases aligning to TRBD2. Germline CDR1 is SGHNT and CDR2 is YYREEE (reference sequence). V trimming: 0 bases; J trimming: 5 bases; junction bases outside the gene matches: 8. The CDR3 is made up of 16 amino acids. The CDR3, as DNA: TGTGCCAGCAGCTTGGGACTAGCGGGTGTTAGGCACGAGCAGTACTTC. This codes for CASSLGLAGVRHEQYF.

V and J are TRBV3-1 (or the pseudogene TRBV3-2) and TRBJ2-5, with a possible D match to TRBD2 (6 bases). CDR1 and CDR2 (germline): LGHDT, YNNKEL (reference sequence). Trimming took 4 bases from V and 5 from J, leaving 11 bases between them. The CDR3 is 13 residues long. The CDR3: CASSLASVETQYF. In DNA form, the CDR3 reads TGTGCCAGCAGCCTTGCTAGCGTGGAGACCCAGTACTTC.

The table lists this clone with a few counts. This chain uses TRBV18 with TRBJ1-3, with D possibly TRBD1 on 5 matching bases. This CDR3 is built from 16 residues. V gave up 3 bases and J gave up 0 bases, with 12 bases separating them. Germline-derived CDR1 and CDR2 are KGHSH and LQKENI. This CDR3 reads CASSPDRGVSGNTIYF. CDR3 DNA: TGTGCCAGCTCACCCGACAGAGGAGTCTCTGGAAACACCATATATTTT.

The V call is TRBV19, the J call TRBJ1-5; tentatively, D is TRBD1 (6 bases). The CDR3 is made up of 15 amino acids. CDR1 and CDR2 (germline): LNHDA, SQIVND (reference sequence). The V gene lost 6 bases and the J gene lost 4 bases, with 16 bases spanning the gap. The CDR3: CASRYGTSHNQPQHF. The CDR3 DNA sequence: TGTGCCAGTAGATATGGGACAAGCCATAATCAGCCCCAGCATTTT.

The V call is TRBV19, the J call TRBJ1-2; TRBD1 agrees at 9 bases. This CDR3 region has 14 residues. Germline loops: CDR1 LNHDA, CDR2 SQIVND (reference sequence). With V trimmed by 5 bases and J by 4 bases, 5 bases remained unmatched. The CDR3 loop reads CASSQDRGGYGYTF. The DNA for the CDR3 is TGTGCCAGTAGTCAGGACAGGGGCGGCTATGGCTACACCTTC. The complete variable domain, with remaining parts taken from reference TRBV19 and TRBJ1-2, reads DGGITQSPKYLFRKEGQNVTLSCEQNLNHDAMYWYRQDPGQGLRLIYYSQIVNDFQKGDIAEGYSVSREKKESFPLTVTSAQKNPTAFYLCASSQDRGGYGYTFGSGTRLTVV.

The rearrangement uses TRBV6-1 and TRBJ1-5; tentative D call: TRBD1 (6 bases). V was clipped by 3 bases and J by 2 bases, with 20 bases between them. The CDR3 loop spans 18 amino acids. Germline assignment: CDR1 MNHNS and CDR2 SASEGT. CDR3 in DNA: TGTGCCAGCAGTGAGAGAAACAGGGCGGGAGGGGGCAATCAGCCCCAGCATTTT. It translates to CASSERNRAGGGNQPQHF.

The chain links TRBV9 to TRBJ1-1; possible D gene TRBD1, 5 bases. The V end lost 0 bases, the J end lost 3 bases, and 6 bases lay between the germline ends. Germline CDR1 reads SGDLS; CDR2 reads YYNGEE. The CDR3 is made up of 13 amino acids. In DNA form, the CDR3 reads TGTGCCAGCAGCGTAGGGGGGGACACTGAAGCTTTCTTT. This codes for CASSVGGDTEAFF.

The gene calls are TRBV18 and TRBJ2-7; 7 nucleotides line up with TRBD1. J lost 6 bases, V lost 2 bases, and 10 bases had no gene match. Germline CDR1 and CDR2: KGHSH and LQKENI. The CDR3 extends over 15 amino acids. The chain's CDR3 is CASSPIITGEAEQYF. The DNA of the CDR3 is TGTGCCAGCTCACCAATCATTACAGGGGAAGCCGAGCAGTACTTC.

This chain joins TRBV24-1 and TRBJ2-7; D gene unclear. V was shortened by 2 bases and J by 7 bases, with 11 bases between the two germline ends. The CDR3 length is 13 residues. Looked up from germline, CDR1 is KGHDR and CDR2 is SFDVKD. The chain's CDR3 is CATSDSPQREQYF. CDR3 bases: TGTGCCACCAGTGATTCCCCCCAACGGGAGCAGTACTTC.

The gene calls are TRBV6-4 and TRBJ1-2; possible D gene TRBD1, 6 bases. V gave up 8 bases and J gave up 0 bases, with 16 bases separating them. Germline lookup yields CDR1 MRHNA and CDR2 SNTAGT. This CDR3 has 15 amino acids. CDR3 sequence: CASETGTLSNYGYTF. The CDR3 nucleotides read TGTGCCAGCGAGACCGGGACACTTTCTAACTATGGCTACACCTTC.

This clone was counted a single time. The rearrangement joins TRBV19 to TRBJ1-1, with no clear D. V shed 6 bases and J shed 1 base, with 12 bases lying between them. In germline, CDR1 is LNHDA, CDR2 SQIVND (reference sequence). The CDR3 is 14 amino acids. The CDR3 is CASSQPGSNTEAFF. The CDR3 DNA is TGTGCCAGTAGCCAACCCGGGTCGAACACTGAAGCTTTCTTT. The full variable domain, rest sourced from reference TRBV19 and TRBJ1-1, is DGGITQSPKYLFRKEGQNVTLSCEQNLNHDAMYWYRQDPGQGLRLIYYSQIVNDFQKGDIAEGYSVSREKKESFPLTVTSAQKNPTAFYLCASSQPGSNTEAFFGQGTRLTVV.

The chain is built from TRBV25-1 and TRBJ1-6; 7 bases map to TRBD1. J lost 1 base, V lost 4 bases, and 4 bases had no gene match. The CDR3 contains 16 residues. Germline V gene sequence: CDR1 MGHDK, CDR2 SYGVNS. DNA of the CDR3: TGTGCCAGCAGTGGACAGGGCCTTTCCTATAATTCACCCCTCCACTTT. It is translated as CASSGQGLSYNSPLHF.

V gene TRBV5-6 combines with J gene TRBJ1-2; 8 bases match TRBD1. The CDR3 totals 15 residues. J gave up 6 bases and V 4 bases, and 11 bases lay outside the gene matches. Germline V gene sequence: CDR1 SGHDT, CDR2 YYEEEE. The CDR3 DNA follows: TGTGCCAGCAGCCTCCAGGGGGCCAGGCTAAATGGCTACACCTTC. This translates into CASSLQGARLNGYTF.

This clone was counted ten times or more. The chain joins TRBV14 to TRBJ2-1; the D is unclear. In germline, CDR1 is SGHDN, CDR2 FVKESK. This CDR3 has 13 amino acids. V dropped 1 base and J dropped 8 bases, with 9 bases sitting between them. The DNA for the CDR3 is TGTGCCAGCAGCCAAGTCGGTGCCGATGAGCAGTTCTTC. The encoded protein is CASSQVGADEQFF.

The J gene is TRBJ2-5, the V gene TRBV27; D may be TRBD2 (5 bases). Germline loops: CDR1 MNHEY, CDR2 SMNVEV (reference sequence). V lost 6 bases, J lost 4 bases, and 15 bases lay in between. The CDR3 spans 14 residues. The CDR3 DNA reads as TGTGCCAGCAGCCGGGGAGCTCTCGGAGAGACCCAGTACTTC. Its translation is CASSRGALGETQYF.

The chain couples TRBV4-3 to TRBJ2-3, with a tentative D call TRBD1 (6 bases). V lost 0 bases to trimming and J lost 4 bases, with 11 bases between them. The V gene's germline CDR1 is LGHNA and CDR2 YSLEER. The CDR3 totals 15 residues. The CDR3 sequence is CASSQDLGASDTQYF. CDR3 DNA sequence: TGCGCCAGCAGCCAAGATCTGGGGGCCTCAGATACGCAGTATTTT.

The gene calls are TRBV4-2 and TRBJ2-1; 9 bases map to TRBD2. CDR1 is LGHNA, CDR2 YNFKEQ, per germline. The trim removed 1 base at V and 10 bases at J, leaving 11 bases unmatched. This CDR3 region has 16 residues. This CDR3 reads CASSQGSAGGYREQFF. The CDR3 coding sequence is TGTGCCAGCAGCCAAGGGTCTGCGGGGGGGTATAGGGAGCAGTTCTTC.

The chain is built from TRBV5-1 and TRBJ2-2, with TRBD2 identical over 10 bases. The CDR3 extends over 14 amino acids. Unmatched junction bases numbered 4, after V lost 3 bases and J lost 8 bases. Germline V gene lookup returns CDR1 SGHRS and CDR2 YFSETQ. CDR3 sequence: CASSSLTSGGELFF. In DNA, the CDR3 is TGCGCCAGCAGCTCCCTGACTAGCGGGGGGGAGCTGTTTTTT.